These 7 T cell receptor beta chains share one sample of origin, sequenced in a study of blood T cell repertoires in COVID-19. This table comes from immunoSEQ multiplex PCR, and its TCRdb copy is limited to in-frame clones, with some not included. The repertoire includes 90,000 to 130,000 clones, over 65% of them detected once, and about 1.8% sits in the top ten. Sequences were obtained from peripheral blood. These receptors were obtained from a woman aged 40 to 50 with acute or convalescent COVID-19.

This clone was recorded a few times. The chain links TRBV25-1 to TRBJ2-2; the match to TRBD1 covers 10 bases. The CDR3 covers 17 residues. V shed 2 bases, J shed 7 bases, and the junction held 10 bases outside the gene matches. Germline CDR1 and CDR2: MGHDK and SYGVNS. CDR3 residues: CASSELEGQGKSGELFF. The CDR3, as DNA: TGTGCCAGCAGTGAACTGGAGGGACAGGGGAAAAGCGGGGAGCTGTTTTTT.

The DNA of the CDR3 is TGTGCCAGTCATCAATACAGGGTGGGGTCTGGGGCCAACGTCCTGACTTTC. This codes for CASHQYRVGSGANVLTF. V and J are TRBV5-8 and TRBJ2-6; tentative D call: TRBD1 (6 bases). The CDR3 is 17 amino acids. Trimming removed 8 bases at V and 1 base at J, with 19 bases between. The germline V gene has CDR1 SGHTS and CDR2 YDEGEE. The full variable domain, its missing parts supplied by reference TRBV5-8 and TRBJ2-6, is EAGVTQSPTHLIKTRGQQATLRCSPISGHTSVYWYQQALGLGLQFLLWYDEGEERNRGNFPPRFSGRQFPNYSSELNVNALELEDSALYLCASHQYRVGSGANVLTFGAGSRLTVL.

This clone is categorized as medium-sized. The J gene is TRBJ2-7, the V gene TRBV30; 7 nucleotides agree with TRBD1. CDR1 is GTSNPN and CDR2 is SVGIG in the germline V gene (reference sequence). With 0 bases clipped from V and 4 bases from J, the junction kept 0 bases outside the gene matches. The length of the CDR3 is 12 residues. CDR3 coding DNA: TGTGCCTGGAGTGTACAGGGGTACGAGCAGTACTTC. The encoded protein is CAWSVQGYEQYF.

This clone was counted a single time. This sequence joins TRBV7-9 and TRBJ2-1; 8 nucleotides line up with TRBD2. Trimming cost V 4 bases and J 8 bases; bases outside gene matches: 7. The CDR3 consists of 14 residues. CDR1 and CDR2 from the germline V gene are SEHNR and FQNEAQ (reference sequence). CDR3 sequence reads: CASSSTSGDDEQFF. The CDR3 DNA reads TGTGCCAGCAGCTCAACTAGCGGTGATGATGAGCAGTTCTTC. Variable domain in full (rest from reference TRBV7-9 and TRBJ2-1): DTGVSQNPRHKITKRGQNVTFRCDPISEHNRLYWYRQTLGQGPEFLTYFQNEAQLEKSRLLSDRFSAERPKGSFSTLEIQRTEQGDSAMYLCASSSTSGDDEQFFGPGTRLTVL.

The chain is built from TRBV3-1 (or the pseudogene TRBV3-2) and TRBJ2-3; tentative D call: TRBD1 (6 bases). Trimming took off 1 base at V and 0 bases at J, with 8 bases between the two ends. The CDR3 runs to 15 residues. CDR1 is LGHDT and CDR2 is YNNKEL in the germline V gene (reference sequence). The CDR3 loop reads CASSQGQASTDTQYF. The CDR3 DNA reads TGTGCCAGCAGCCAAGGACAGGCCAGCACAGATACGCAGTATTTT.

The chain recombines TRBV2 with TRBJ1-5; D is ambiguous. V was shortened by 8 bases and J by 3 bases, with 11 bases between the two germline ends. Per germline, CDR1 SNHLY and CDR2 FYNNEI. This CDR3 is built from 13 residues. The CDR3 here is CASGRDDNQPQHF. The CDR3 DNA sequence: TGTGCCAGCGGGCGAGACGACAATCAGCCCCAGCATTTT.

CDR3 in DNA: TGTGCCAGCAGCTTAGAGAGGGGGATAGGCTACACCTTC. Translating gives CASSLERGIGYTF. The J gene is TRBJ1-2, the V gene TRBV7-3, with a tentative D call TRBD1 (6 bases). The length of the CDR3 is 13 residues. Trimming took off 2 bases at V and 8 bases at J, with 12 bases between the two ends. Germline CDR1 and CDR2: SGHTA and FQGTGA.